What follows are 4 T cell receptor beta chains derived from one specimen sequenced in a study of blood T cell repertoires in COVID-19. Sequenced by immunoSEQ multiplex PCR; TCRdb stores in-frame clones only, minus some. This sample carries tens of thousands of clones, about 91% of them seen once, and the ten largest clones take under 7.5%. Sequencing was carried out using peripheral blood. These TCRs come from a man in his forties or fifties with active COVID-19.

Of note for this clone: An end of the junction does not agree with germline; a read error may underlie this. V gene TRBV19 combines with J gene TRBJ1-2, with a possible D match to TRBD1 (6 bases). The CDR3 has 15 amino acids. CDR1 and CDR2 from the germline V gene are LNHDA and SQIVND (reference sequence). The CDR3 protein is CASRRNRDPNYGYTF. CDR3 DNA sequence: TGTGCCAGTAGACGAAACAGGGATCCTAATTATGGCTACACCTTC.

The CDR3: CASSLTGVIDTQYF. The DNA for the CDR3 is TGTGCCAGCTCCCTTACAGGGGTGATAGATACGCAGTATTTT. This rearrangement joins TRBV7-9 to TRBJ2-3; 7 bases line up with TRBD1. After removal of 8 bases from V and 5 bases from J, the junction contained 10 bases not matched to a gene. This CDR3 contains 14 residues. CDR1 and CDR2 from the germline V gene are SEHNR and FQNEAQ (reference sequence).

This clone has just one count. V and J are TRBV19 and TRBJ1-3, with D perhaps TRBD1 (5 bases). This CDR3 spans 13 amino acids. V was clipped by 3 bases and J by 4 bases, with 7 bases between them. Germline V gives CDR1 LNHDA, CDR2 SQIVND (reference sequence). CDR3 sequence: CASSINRGNTIYF. CDR3 bases: TGTGCCAGTAGTATCAACAGGGGAAACACCATATATTTT.

The rearrangement uses TRBV6-5 and TRBJ2-3; D not certain. With 7 bases removed from V and 4 bases from J, the gap between germline ends came to 6 bases. The CDR3 runs to 11 residues. The germline CDR1 and CDR2 sequences are MNHEY and SVGAGI. CDR3 sequence: CASTLADTQYF. DNA of the CDR3: TGTGCCAGCACTCTAGCAGATACGCAGTATTTT.